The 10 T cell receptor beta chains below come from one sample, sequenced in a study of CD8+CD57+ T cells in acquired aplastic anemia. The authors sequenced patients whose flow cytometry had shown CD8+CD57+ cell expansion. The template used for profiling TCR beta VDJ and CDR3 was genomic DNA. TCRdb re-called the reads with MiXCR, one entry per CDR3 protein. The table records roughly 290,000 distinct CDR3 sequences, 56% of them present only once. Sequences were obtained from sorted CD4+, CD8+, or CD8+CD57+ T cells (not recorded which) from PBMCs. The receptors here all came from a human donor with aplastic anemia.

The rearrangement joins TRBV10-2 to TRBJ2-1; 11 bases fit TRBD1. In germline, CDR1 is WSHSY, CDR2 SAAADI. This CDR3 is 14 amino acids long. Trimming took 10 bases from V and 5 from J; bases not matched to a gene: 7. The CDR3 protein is CATLGTGGNNEQFF. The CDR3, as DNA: TGCGCCACACTGGGGACAGGGGGAAACAATGAGCAGTTCTTC.

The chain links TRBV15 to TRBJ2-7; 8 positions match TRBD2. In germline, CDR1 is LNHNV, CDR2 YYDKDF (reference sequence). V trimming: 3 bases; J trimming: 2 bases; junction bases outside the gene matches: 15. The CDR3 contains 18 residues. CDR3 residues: CATSSAGLDSSFPYEQYF. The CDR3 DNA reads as TGTGCCACCAGCAGCGCGGGACTAGATTCTAGTTTTCCCTACGAGCAGTACTTC.

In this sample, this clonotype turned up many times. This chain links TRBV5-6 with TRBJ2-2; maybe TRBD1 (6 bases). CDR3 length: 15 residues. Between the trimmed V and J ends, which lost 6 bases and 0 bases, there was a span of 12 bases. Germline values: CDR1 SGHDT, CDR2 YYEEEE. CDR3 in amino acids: CASKTGPANTGELFF. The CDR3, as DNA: TGTGCCAGCAAAACAGGGCCCGCGAACACCGGGGAGCTGTTTTTT.

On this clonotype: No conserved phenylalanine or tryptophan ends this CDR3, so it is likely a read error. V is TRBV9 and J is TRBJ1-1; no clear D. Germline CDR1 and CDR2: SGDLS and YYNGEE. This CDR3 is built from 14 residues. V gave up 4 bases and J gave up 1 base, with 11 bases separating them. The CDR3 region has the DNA TGTGCCAGCAGCCTTCTGGCACGGAACACTGAAGCTTTCTGT. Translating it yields CASSLLARNTEAFC.

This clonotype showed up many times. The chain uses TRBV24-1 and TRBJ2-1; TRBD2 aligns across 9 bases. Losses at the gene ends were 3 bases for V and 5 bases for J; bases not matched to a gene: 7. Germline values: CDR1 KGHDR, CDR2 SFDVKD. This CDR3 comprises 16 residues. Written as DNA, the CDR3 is TGTGCCACCAGTGATCGGGCGGGAGGGCCTAACAATGAGCAGTTCTTC. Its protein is CATSDRAGGPNNEQFF.

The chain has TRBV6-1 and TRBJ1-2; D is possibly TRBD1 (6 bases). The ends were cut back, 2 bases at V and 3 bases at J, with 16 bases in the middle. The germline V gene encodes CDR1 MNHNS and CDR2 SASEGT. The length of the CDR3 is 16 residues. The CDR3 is CASSERGGTDHYGYTF. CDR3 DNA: TGTGCCAGCAGTGAAAGAGGGGGGACTGACCACTATGGCTACACCTTC.

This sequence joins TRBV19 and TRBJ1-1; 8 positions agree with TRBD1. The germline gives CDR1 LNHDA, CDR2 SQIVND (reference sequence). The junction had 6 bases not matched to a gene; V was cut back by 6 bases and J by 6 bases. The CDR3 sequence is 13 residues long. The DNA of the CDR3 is TGTGCCAGTAGCATGACAGGGGTCGCTGAAGCTTTCTTT. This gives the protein CASSMTGVAEAFF.

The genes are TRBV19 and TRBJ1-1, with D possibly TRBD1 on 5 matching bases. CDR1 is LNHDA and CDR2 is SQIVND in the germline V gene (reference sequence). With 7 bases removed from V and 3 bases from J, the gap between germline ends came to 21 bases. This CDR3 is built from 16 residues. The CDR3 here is CASNRLGVTRDTEAFF. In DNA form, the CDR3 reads TGTGCCAGTAACCGTCTAGGGGTTACTAGGGACACTGAAGCTTTCTTT. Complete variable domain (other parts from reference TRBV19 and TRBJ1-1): DGGITQSPKYLFRKEGQNVTLSCEQNLNHDAMYWYRQDPGQGLRLIYYSQIVNDFQKGDIAEGYSVSREKKESFPLTVTSAQKNPTAFYLCASNRLGVTRDTEAFFGQGTRLTVV.

For the CDR3, the DNA is TGTGCCAGTAGAGTAGGGACTAGCGCTTCCTACGAGCAGTACTTC. This gives the protein CASRVGTSASYEQYF. The chain couples TRBV19 to TRBJ2-7; TRBD2 aligns across 10 bases. This CDR3 has 15 amino acids. Germline V lookup: CDR1 LNHDA, CDR2 SQIVND (reference sequence). V lost 6 bases and J lost 1; bases outside the gene matches: 6.

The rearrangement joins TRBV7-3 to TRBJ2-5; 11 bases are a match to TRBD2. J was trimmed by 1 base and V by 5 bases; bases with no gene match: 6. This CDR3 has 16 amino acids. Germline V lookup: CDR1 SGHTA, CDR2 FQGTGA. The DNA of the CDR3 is TGTGCCAGCAGCCTACTAGCGGGAGAGGGCCAAGAGACCCAGTACTTC. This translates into CASSLLAGEGQETQYF.